The 7 T cell receptor beta chains presented below share a single source sample, sequenced in a study of T cells in Graves' hyperthyroidism and ophthalmopathy. There were TCR beta CDR3 regions amplified from RNA transcripts. Carried out on the TCR CDR3, a first-round RT-PCR used the HTBI primer set. TCRdb recomputed calls from the multiplex PCR reads with MiXCR, one row per CDR3 protein. Here the sample spans hundreds of thousands of distinct CDR3 sequences, 22% being singletons. Sequencing used blood. The source is a woman between 70 and 85 years old with Graves' ophthalmopathy.

This rearrangement joins TRBV12-3 or TRBV12-4 to TRBJ1-4, with D possibly being TRBD1 (5 bases). Trimming left V 3 bases short and J 8 bases short, with 13 bases between. CDR3 length: 14 residues. CDR3 bases: TGTGCCAGCAGTTTTGCAGGGCCTCGAGAAAAACTGTTTTTT. It is translated as CASSFAGPREKLFF.

This chain uses TRBV2 with TRBJ2-7; D is unclear. Germline CDR1 is SNHLY and CDR2 is FYNNEI. The CDR3 totals 12 residues. V gave up 4 bases and J gave up 3 bases, with 7 bases separating them. CDR3 amino acids: CASSVTDYEQYF. The CDR3 DNA follows: TGTGCCAGCAGTGTGACGGACTACGAGCAGTACTTC.

J is TRBJ2-3 and V is TRBV19; 11 bases are shared with TRBD2. There are 15 residues in the CDR3. CDR1 LNHDA and CDR2 SQIVND come from the germline V gene (reference sequence). V shed 6 bases, J shed 2 bases, and the junction held 4 bases outside the gene matches. CDR3 nucleotide sequence: TGTGCCAGTAGGATGGGACTAGCGGACACAGATACGCAGTATTTT. It is translated as CASRMGLADTDTQYF.

The V gene is TRBV3-1, the J gene TRBJ2-2, with D perhaps TRBD2 (6 bases). V lost 4 bases to trimming and J lost 2 bases, with 14 bases between them. This CDR3 has 16 residues. From germline, CDR1 is LGHDT and CDR2 YNNKEL (reference sequence). CDR3 amino acids: CASSRLAELNTGELFF. CDR3 coding DNA: TGTGCCAGCAGCCGTTTAGCGGAACTAAACACCGGGGAGCTGTTTTTT. Filled out from reference TRBV3-1 and TRBJ2-2, the complete variable domain reads DTAVSQTPKYLVTQMGNDKSIKCEQNLGHDTMYWYKQDSKKFLKIMFSYNNKELIINETVPNRFSPKSPDKAHLNLHINSLELGDSAVYFCASSRLAELNTGELFFGEGSRLTVL.

This clonotype was counted a few times. The V call is TRBV4-3, the J call TRBJ2-7; 10 nucleotides line up with TRBD1. There are 15 residues in the CDR3. V shed 6 bases, J shed 5 bases, and the junction held 10 bases outside the gene matches. In germline, CDR1 is LGHNA, CDR2 YSLEER. The chain's CDR3 is CASSQRDRGGDEQYF. DNA for the CDR3: TGCGCCAGCAGTCAACGGGACAGGGGAGGAGACGAGCAGTACTTC.

This clonotype was detected ten times or more. CDR3 residues: CASSWGNGKNIQYF. Here the CDR3 DNA reads TGTGCCAGCAGTTGGGGAAACGGCAAAAACATTCAGTACTTC. The chain has TRBV27 and TRBJ2-4; D not resolved. CDR1 is MNHEY and CDR2 is SMNVEV in the germline V gene (reference sequence). This CDR3 has 14 amino acids. V lost 4 bases and J 3 bases, leaving 10 bases between the germline ends.

CDR3 bases: TGTGCCAGCAGGAACAGGGAGGCTAATGAAAAACTGTTTTTT. Translation gives CASRNREANEKLFF. The chain couples TRBV6-1 to TRBJ1-4; a weak D match, TRBD1 (6 bases). Trimming left V 6 bases short and J 3 bases short, with 11 bases between. Germline CDR1 reads MNHNS; CDR2 reads SASEGT. This CDR3 is 14 amino acids long.